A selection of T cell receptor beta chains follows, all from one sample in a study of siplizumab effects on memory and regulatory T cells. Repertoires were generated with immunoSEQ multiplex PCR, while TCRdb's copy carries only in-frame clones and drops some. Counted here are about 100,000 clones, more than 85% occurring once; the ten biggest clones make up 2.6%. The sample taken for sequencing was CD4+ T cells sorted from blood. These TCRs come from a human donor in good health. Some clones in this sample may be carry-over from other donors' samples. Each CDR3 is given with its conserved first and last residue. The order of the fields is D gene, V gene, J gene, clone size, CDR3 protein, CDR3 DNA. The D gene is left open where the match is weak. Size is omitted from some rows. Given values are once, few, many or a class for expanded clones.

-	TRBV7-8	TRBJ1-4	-	CASSSYRIATNEKLFF	TGTGCCAGCAGCTCATATAGAATTGCAACTAATGAAAAACTGTTTTTT
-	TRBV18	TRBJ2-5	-	CASSPRVQNQETQYF	TGTGCCAGCTCACCCAGAGTACAGAATCAAGAGACCCAGTACTTC
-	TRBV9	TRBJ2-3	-	CASSPNTDTQYF	TGTGCCAGCAGCCCAAACACAGATACGCAGTATTTT
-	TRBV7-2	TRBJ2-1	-	CASSLQTGSYNEQFF	TGTGCCAGCAGCCTCCAGACTGGCTCCTACAATGAGCAGTTCTTC
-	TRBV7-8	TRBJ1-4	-	CASSLAGTGEKLFF	TGTGCCAGCAGCTTAGCAGGGACTGGGGAAAAACTGTTTTTT
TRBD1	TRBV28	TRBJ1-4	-	CASSLGGGQLNEKLFF	TGTGCCAGCAGTTTAGGGGGGGGACAGCTTAATGAAAAACTGTTTTTT
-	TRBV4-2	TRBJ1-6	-	CASSQDLGSTGPLHF	TGTGCCAGCAGCCAAGATCTGGGCAGTACAGGGCCCCTCCACTTT
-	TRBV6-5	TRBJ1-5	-	CASSYLAASDQPQHF	TGTGCCAGCAGTTACCTCGCGGCTTCGGATCAGCCCCAGCATTTT
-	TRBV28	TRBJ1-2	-	CASNSQDSYYGYTF	TGTGCCAGTAATTCCCAGGACAGCTACTATGGCTACACCTTC
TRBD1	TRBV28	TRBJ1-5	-	CASSPRQGTQPQHF	TGTGCCAGCAGTCCTCGACAGGGGACTCAGCCCCAGCATTTT
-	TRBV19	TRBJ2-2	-	CASSTEDMNTGELFF	TGTGCCAGTAGTACCGAGGACATGAACACCGGGGAGCTGTTTTTT
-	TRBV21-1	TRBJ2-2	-	CASSNSYGTSGAQNTGELFF	TGTGCCAGCAGCAACTCTTACGGGACTAGCGGAGCACAGAACACCGGGGAGCTGTTTTTT
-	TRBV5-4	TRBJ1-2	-	CASRLVLSDYGYTF	TGTGCCAGCCGCTTGGTCCTCAGCGACTATGGCTACACCTTC
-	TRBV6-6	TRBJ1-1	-	CASSLQGSLGGEAFF	TGTGCCAGCAGTTTACAGGGCTCGCTGGGGGGTGAAGCTTTCTTT
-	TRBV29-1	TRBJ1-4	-	CSVGEQKNEKLFF	TGCAGCGTTGGGGAACAGAAGAATGAAAAACTGTTTTTT
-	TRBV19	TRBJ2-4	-	CASSSGSVEYF	TGTGCCAGTAGTTCGGGTTCAGTGGAGTACTTC
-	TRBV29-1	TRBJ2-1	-	CSVEIRGVIVYNEQFF	TGCAGCGTTGAAATCAGGGGCGTGATTGTCTACAATGAGCAGTTCTTC
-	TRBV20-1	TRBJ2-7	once	CSAMHYEQYF	TGCAGTGCTATGCACTACGAGCAGTACTTC
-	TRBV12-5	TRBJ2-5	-	CASGLGTAGQETQYF	TGTGCTAGTGGTTTGGGGACAGCCGGTCAAGAGACCCAGTACTTC
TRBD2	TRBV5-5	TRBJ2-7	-	CASSLVAGVYEQYF	TGTGCCAGCAGCTTGGTTGCGGGAGTGTACGAGCAGTACTTC
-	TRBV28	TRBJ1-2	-	CASSSQLTANYGYTF	TGTGCCAGCAGTTCCCAATTGACAGCTAACTATGGCTACACCTTC
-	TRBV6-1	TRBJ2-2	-	CASSVGPNHGELFF	TGTGCCAGCAGTGTGGGCCCGAACCACGGGGAGCTGTTTTTT
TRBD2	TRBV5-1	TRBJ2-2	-	CASSLETSGRAGGELFF	TGCGCCAGCAGCCTAGAGACTAGCGGGAGGGCCGGCGGGGAGCTGTTTTTT
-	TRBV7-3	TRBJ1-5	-	CASSLNQGQPQHF	TGTGCCAGCAGCTTAAATCAGGGACAGCCCCAGCATTTT
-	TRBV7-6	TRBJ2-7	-	CASSKLRGDGTYEQYF	TGTGCCAGCAGCAAATTGAGGGGGGACGGTACCTACGAGCAGTACTTC
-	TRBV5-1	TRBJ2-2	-	CASSPAGAGGELFF	TGCGCCAGCAGCCCCGCGGGCGCGGGCGGGGAGCTGTTTTTT
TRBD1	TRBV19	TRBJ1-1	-	CASRGQGYTEAFF	TGTGCCAGTAGGGGACAGGGTTACACTGAAGCTTTCTTT
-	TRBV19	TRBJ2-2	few	CASMRAGVGGELFF	TGTGCCAGTATGCGGGCAGGGGTTGGCGGGGAGCTGTTTTTT
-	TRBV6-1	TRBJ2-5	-	CASSGSWGAQETQYF	TGTGCCAGCAGTGGTTCGTGGGGGGCACAAGAGACCCAGTACTTC
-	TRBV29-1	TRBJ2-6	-	CSVGSRSGANVLTF	TGCAGCGTTGGTTCTCGCTCTGGGGCCAACGTCCTGACTTTC
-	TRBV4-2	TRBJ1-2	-	CASSQDAGGNYGYTF	TGTGCCAGCAGCCAAGACGCCGGAGGGAACTATGGCTACACCTTC
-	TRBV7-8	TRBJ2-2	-	CASSLKGGPRGTGELFF	TGTGCCAGCAGCTTAAAAGGGGGACCTAGGGGCACCGGGGAGCTGTTTTTT
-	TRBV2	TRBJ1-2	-	CASSDRNPMAGEKIGYTF	TGTGCCAGCAGTGATAGGAACCCGATGGCAGGGGAAAAAATCGGCTACACCTTC
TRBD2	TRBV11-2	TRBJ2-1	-	CASSPQLAGGHEQFF	TGTGCCAGCAGCCCGCAGCTAGCGGGAGGCCATGAGCAGTTCTTC
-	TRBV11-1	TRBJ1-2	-	CASSESTNYGYTF	TGTGCCAGCAGCGAATCCACTAACTATGGCTACACCTTC
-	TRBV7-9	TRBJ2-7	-	CASSLVGQGNYEQYF	TGTGCCAGCAGCTTAGTAGGGCAGGGTAACTACGAGCAGTACTTC
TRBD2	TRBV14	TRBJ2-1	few	CASSQASSGRSEQFF	TGTGCCAGCAGCCAAGCGAGTAGCGGGAGATCTGAGCAGTTCTTC
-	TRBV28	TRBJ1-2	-	CASRVDPNYGYTF	TGTGCCAGCAGAGTAGACCCGAACTATGGCTACACCTTC
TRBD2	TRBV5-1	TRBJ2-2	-	CASSSGGGGYTGELFF	TGCGCCAGCAGCTCCGGGGGGGGCGGTTACACCGGGGAGCTGTTTTTT
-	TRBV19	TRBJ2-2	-	CASSKAGPLNTGELFF	TGTGCCAGTAGTAAAGCCGGGCCCCTGAACACCGGGGAGCTGTTTTTT
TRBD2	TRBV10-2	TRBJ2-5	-	CASSGLAGGGQETQYF	TGCGCCAGCAGTGGACTAGCGGGAGGAGGGCAAGAGACCCAGTACTTC
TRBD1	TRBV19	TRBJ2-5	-	CASSPRGTGGLETQYF	TGTGCCAGTAGTCCTCGAGGGACAGGGGGCTTAGAGACCCAGTACTTC
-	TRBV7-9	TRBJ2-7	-	CASSFGGYDEQYF	TGTGCCAGCAGCTTTGGGGGTTACGACGAGCAGTACTTC
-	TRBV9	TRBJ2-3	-	CASSVASSADTQYF	TGTGCCAGCAGCGTAGCGTCTAGCGCAGATACGCAGTATTTT
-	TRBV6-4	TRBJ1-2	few	CASSDPGRDNGYTF	TGTGCCAGCAGTGACCCCGGACGGGACAATGGCTACACCTTC
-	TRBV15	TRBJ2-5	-	CATSRAGREETQYF	TGTGCCACCAGCAGAGCAGGGAGAGAAGAGACCCAGTACTTC
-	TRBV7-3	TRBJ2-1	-	CASSPSPGGSSYNEQFF	TGTGCCAGCAGCCCCTCCCCCGGGGGCAGCTCCTACAATGAGCAGTTCTTC
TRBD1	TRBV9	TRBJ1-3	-	CASSVELGGGGNTIYF	TGTGCCAGCAGCGTAGAGTTAGGGGGCGGTGGAAACACCATATATTTT
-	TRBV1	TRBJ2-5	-	CTSSHLTRTSGGRETQYF	TGCACCAGCAGCCATTTAACCAGGACTAGCGGGGGCCGAGAGACCCAGTACTTC
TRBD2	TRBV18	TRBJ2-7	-	CASSPAGIYEQYF	TGTGCCAGCTCCCCAGCGGGGATCTACGAGCAGTACTTC
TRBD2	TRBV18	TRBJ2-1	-	CASSPGTSGNNEQFF	TGTGCCAGCTCCCCGGGGACTAGCGGGAACAATGAGCAGTTCTTC
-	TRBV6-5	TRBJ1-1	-	CASRRGSGTEAFF	TGTGCCAGCAGGAGGGGATCAGGGACTGAAGCTTTCTTT
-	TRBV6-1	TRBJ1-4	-	CASSALGTATNEKLFF	TGTGCCAGCAGTGCCCTAGGGACGGCAACTAATGAAAAACTGTTTTTT
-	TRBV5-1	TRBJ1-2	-	CASSSLADYGYTF	TGCGCCAGCAGCTCGCTGGCAGACTATGGCTACACCTTC
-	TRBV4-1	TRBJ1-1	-	CASSHAIRGVTEAFF	TGCGCCAGCAGCCACGCCATACGGGGGGTCACTGAAGCTTTCTTT
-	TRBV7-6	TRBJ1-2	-	CASSPRPGDNYGYTF	TGTGCCAGCAGCCCCCGGCCGGGAGACAACTATGGCTACACCTTC
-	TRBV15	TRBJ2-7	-	CATSRDGVDEQYF	TGTGCCACCAGCAGAGATGGGGTGGACGAGCAGTACTTC
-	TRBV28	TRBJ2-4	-	CASSRQGTAKNIQYF	TGTGCCAGCAGTCGGCAGGGAACGGCCAAAAACATTCAGTACTTC
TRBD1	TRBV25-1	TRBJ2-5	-	CASSELDRVRETQYF	TGTGCCAGCAGTGAACTAGACAGGGTTCGAGAGACCCAGTACTTC
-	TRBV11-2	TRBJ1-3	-	CASSLPVLDTIYF	TGTGCCAGCAGTTTACCAGTGCTTGACACCATATATTTT